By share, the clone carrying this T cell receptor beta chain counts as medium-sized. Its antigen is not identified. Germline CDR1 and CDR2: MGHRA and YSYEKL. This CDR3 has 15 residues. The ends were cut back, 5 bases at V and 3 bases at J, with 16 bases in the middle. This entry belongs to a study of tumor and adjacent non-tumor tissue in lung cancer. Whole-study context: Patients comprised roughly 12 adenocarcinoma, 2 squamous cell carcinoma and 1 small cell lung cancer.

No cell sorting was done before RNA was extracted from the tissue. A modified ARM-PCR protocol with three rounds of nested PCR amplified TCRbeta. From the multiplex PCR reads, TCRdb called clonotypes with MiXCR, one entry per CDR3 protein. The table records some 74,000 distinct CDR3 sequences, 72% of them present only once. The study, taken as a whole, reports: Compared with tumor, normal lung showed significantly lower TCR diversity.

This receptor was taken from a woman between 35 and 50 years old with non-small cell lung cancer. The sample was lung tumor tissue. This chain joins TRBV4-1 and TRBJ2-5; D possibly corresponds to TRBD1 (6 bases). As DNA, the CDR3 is TGCGCCAGCAGCACGACCCCAGGGGTGGAAGAGACCCAGTACTTC. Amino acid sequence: CASSTTPGVEETQYF.